The text below deals with one TCR beta chain. Antigen: not known. The record originates from a study of monozygotic twins with inflammatory bowel disease. Study results and limitations: Twins with IBD had fewer clonotypes in common with others than healthy twins, particularly during disease activity. Data gave no support to a single strong signal or clonotype associated with IBD.

From its re-call of the 5' RACE reads, TCRdb lists each CDR3 protein once, without DNA. The sample totals 350,000 to 500,000 distinct CDR3 sequences; its top ten clones hold approximately 2.4%. The CDR3 has 14 amino acids. Germline CDR1 is SEHNR and CDR2 is FQNEAQ (reference sequence). The V call is TRBV7-9, the J call TRBJ1-1. Material: blood. The source is a human donor with ulcerative colitis or Crohn's disease, or a healthy co-twin of an affected twin (not recorded which). The CDR3 is CASSPTPENTEAFF.